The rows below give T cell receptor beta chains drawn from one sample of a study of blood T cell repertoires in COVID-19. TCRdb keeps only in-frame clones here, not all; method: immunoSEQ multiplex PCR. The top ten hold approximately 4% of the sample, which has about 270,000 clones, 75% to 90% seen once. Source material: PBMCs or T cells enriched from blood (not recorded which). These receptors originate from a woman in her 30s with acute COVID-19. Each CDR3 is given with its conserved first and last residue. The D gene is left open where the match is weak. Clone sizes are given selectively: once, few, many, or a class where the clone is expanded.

CDR3aa: CASSLTSTGELFF; CDR3nt: TGTGCCAGCAGCTTAACGAGCACCGGGGAGCTGTTTTTT; abundance: once; len: 13; d_gene: .; j_gene: TRBJ2-2; v_gene: TRBV7-3
CDR3aa: CATARRLAEIYEQYF; CDR3nt: TGTGCCACCGCACGGAGGCTAGCGGAGATCTACGAGCAGTACTTC; abundance: .; len: 15; d_gene: TRBD2; j_gene: TRBJ2-7; v_gene: TRBV6-5
CDR3aa: CASRTGGIYGYTF; CDR3nt: TGTGCCAGCAGGACAGGGGGAATCTATGGCTACACCTTC; abundance: .; len: 13; d_gene: TRBD1; j_gene: TRBJ1-2; v_gene: TRBV28
CDR3aa: CATSRGLESSTDTQYF; CDR3nt: TGTGCCACCAGCAGAGGTCTAGAAAGTAGCACAGATACGCAGTATTTT; abundance: few; len: 16; d_gene: .; j_gene: TRBJ2-3; v_gene: TRBV15
CDR3aa: CASSLDRSSTDTQYF; CDR3nt: TGTGCCAGCAGTTTAGACAGGTCTAGCACAGATACGCAGTATTTT; abundance: .; len: 15; d_gene: .; j_gene: TRBJ2-3; v_gene: TRBV27
CDR3aa: CASTSPTGSGPLHF; CDR3nt: TGTGCCAGCACCTCCCCGACAGGGAGCGGACCCCTCCACTTT; abundance: .; len: 14; d_gene: TRBD1; j_gene: TRBJ1-6; v_gene: TRBV28
CDR3aa: CASRHEGAGYNEQFF; CDR3nt: TGTGCCAGCAGGCACGAGGGGGCGGGTTACAATGAGCAGTTCTTC; abundance: .; len: 15; d_gene: TRBD1; j_gene: TRBJ2-1; v_gene: TRBV2
CDR3aa: CSVEGIAGGLPRTDTQYF; CDR3nt: TGCAGCGTTGAAGGGATAGCGGGAGGGCTCCCTCGCACAGATACGCAGTATTTT; abundance: .; len: 18; d_gene: TRBD2; j_gene: TRBJ2-3; v_gene: TRBV29-1
CDR3aa: CASFKNTGELFF; CDR3nt: TGTGCCAGTTTCAAGAACACCGGGGAGCTGTTTTTT; abundance: .; len: 12; d_gene: .; j_gene: TRBJ2-2; v_gene: TRBV28
CDR3aa: CASSLQVNQPQHF; CDR3nt: TGTGCCAGCAGTCTACAGGTAAATCAGCCCCAGCATTTT; abundance: once; len: 13; d_gene: .; j_gene: TRBJ1-5; v_gene: TRBV28
CDR3aa: CASSSRIGEVGYTF; CDR3nt: TGTGCCAGTAGTTCGCGCATAGGAGAGGTGGGCTACACCTTC; abundance: .; len: 14; d_gene: .; j_gene: TRBJ1-2; v_gene: TRBV19
CDR3aa: CASSYSPMSFEETQYF; CDR3nt: TGTGCCAGCAGTTACTCGCCGATGAGTTTCGAAGAGACCCAGTACTTC; abundance: once; len: 16; d_gene: .; j_gene: TRBJ2-5; v_gene: TRBV6-6
CDR3aa: CASRDLGLAGRVQYF; CDR3nt: TGCGCCAGCAGAGACCTCGGACTAGCGGGAAGGGTGCAGTACTTC; abundance: .; len: 15; d_gene: TRBD2; j_gene: TRBJ2-7; v_gene: TRBV4-1
CDR3aa: CASSFGQGNTEAFF; CDR3nt: TGCGCCAGCAGCTTCGGACAGGGGAACACTGAAGCTTTCTTT; abundance: .; len: 14; d_gene: TRBD1; j_gene: TRBJ1-1; v_gene: TRBV5-1
CDR3aa: CASSSAGGSYEQYF; CDR3nt: TGTGCCAGCAGTTCAGCGGGAGGGTCCTACGAGCAGTACTTC; abundance: once; len: 14; d_gene: TRBD2; j_gene: TRBJ2-7; v_gene: TRBV2
CDR3aa: CASSLLGGRALHEQYF; CDR3nt: TGTGCCAGCAGCTTGCTTGGGGGGAGGGCCCTCCACGAGCAGTACTTC; abundance: .; len: 16; d_gene: TRBD2; j_gene: TRBJ2-7; v_gene: TRBV5-5
CDR3aa: CASSYGAGAGEQFF; CDR3nt: TGTGCCAGCAGTTACGGAGCGGGGGCGGGTGAGCAGTTCTTC; abundance: once; len: 14; d_gene: TRBD2; j_gene: TRBJ2-1; v_gene: TRBV6-5
CDR3aa: CASSIDPTGGTEAFF; CDR3nt: TGTGCCAGTAGTATAGATCCCACCGGGGGTACTGAAGCTTTCTTT; abundance: .; len: 15; d_gene: .; j_gene: TRBJ1-1; v_gene: TRBV19
CDR3aa: CASSPDWNSGNTIYF; CDR3nt: TGTGCCAGCAGTCCTGACTGGAACTCTGGAAACACCATATATTTT; abundance: .; len: 15; d_gene: .; j_gene: TRBJ1-3; v_gene: TRBV27
CDR3aa: CASGGDQPQHF; CDR3nt: TGTGCCAGCGGCGGGGACCAGCCCCAGCATTTT; abundance: .; len: 11; d_gene: .; j_gene: TRBJ1-5; v_gene: TRBV2
CDR3aa: CASSLGRVNTEAFF; CDR3nt: TGCGCCAGCAGCTTGGGACGGGTAAACACTGAAGCTTTCTTT; abundance: .; len: 14; d_gene: .; j_gene: TRBJ1-1; v_gene: TRBV5-1
CDR3aa: CASSVVPGELFF; CDR3nt: TGTGCCAGCAGCGTCGTACCCGGTGAGCTGTTTTTT; abundance: .; len: 12; d_gene: .; j_gene: TRBJ2-2; v_gene: TRBV9
CDR3aa: CASSGGLAGDTQYF; CDR3nt: TGCGCCAGCAGCGGGGGACTAGCGGGAGATACGCAGTATTTT; abundance: .; len: 14; d_gene: TRBD2; j_gene: TRBJ2-3; v_gene: TRBV5-1
CDR3aa: CASSSSGGNEQFF; CDR3nt: TGTGCCAGCAGCTCCAGTGGAGGGAATGAGCAGTTCTTC; abundance: .; len: 13; d_gene: .; j_gene: TRBJ2-1; v_gene: TRBV9
CDR3aa: CASRVGEPYEQYF; CDR3nt: TGTGCCAGCAGGGTAGGAGAACCCTACGAGCAGTACTTC; abundance: few; len: 13; d_gene: .; j_gene: TRBJ2-7; v_gene: TRBV11-3
CDR3aa: CASSRLAGSYEQYF; CDR3nt: TGTGCCAGCAGCCGACTAGCGGGTTCCTACGAGCAGTACTTC; abundance: .; len: 14; d_gene: TRBD2; j_gene: TRBJ2-7; v_gene: TRBV3-1/TRBV3-2
CDR3aa: CASSILPGGSYEQYF; CDR3nt: TGTGCCAGTAGTATACTGCCAGGGGGGTCCTACGAGCAGTACTTC; abundance: few; len: 15; d_gene: .; j_gene: TRBJ2-7; v_gene: TRBV19
CDR3aa: CASVAQGNGNQPQHF; CDR3nt: TGTGCCAGCGTTGCACAGGGTAACGGCAATCAGCCCCAGCATTTT; abundance: .; len: 15; d_gene: .; j_gene: TRBJ1-5; v_gene: TRBV2
CDR3aa: CASRALRTAYNEQFF; CDR3nt: TGTGCCAGCAGAGCCCTACGGACAGCCTACAATGAGCAGTTCTTC; abundance: .; len: 15; d_gene: .; j_gene: TRBJ2-1; v_gene: TRBV7-8
CDR3aa: CAISEGGSGYTF; CDR3nt: TGTGCCATCAGTGAGGGAGGGAGTGGCTACACCTTC; abundance: .; len: 12; d_gene: .; j_gene: TRBJ1-2; v_gene: TRBV10-3
CDR3aa: CASSISRDRGLEQYF; CDR3nt: TGTGCCAGTAGTATTTCCCGGGACAGGGGGCTCGAGCAGTACTTC; abundance: few; len: 15; d_gene: TRBD1; j_gene: TRBJ2-7; v_gene: TRBV19
CDR3aa: CASSQRLAVSGELFF; CDR3nt: TGTGCCAGCAGCCAGAGACTAGCGGTCTCCGGGGAGCTGTTTTTT; abundance: .; len: 15; d_gene: TRBD2; j_gene: TRBJ2-2; v_gene: TRBV3-1/TRBV3-2
CDR3aa: CASSEPGLAGNYEQYF; CDR3nt: TGTGCCAGCAGTGAACCGGGACTAGCGGGAAACTACGAGCAGTACTTC; abundance: few; len: 16; d_gene: TRBD2; j_gene: TRBJ2-7; v_gene: TRBV2
CDR3aa: CASSLVWDRGEGTEAFF; CDR3nt: TGCGCCAGCAGCTTGGTGTGGGACAGGGGTGAGGGCACTGAAGCTTTCTTT; abundance: .; len: 17; d_gene: TRBD1; j_gene: TRBJ1-1; v_gene: TRBV5-1
CDR3aa: CASTQDAVGGRGYTF; CDR3nt: TGTGCCAGCACCCAAGACGCGGTGGGGGGTCGTGGCTACACCTTC; abundance: .; len: 15; d_gene: .; j_gene: TRBJ1-2; v_gene: TRBV6-5
CDR3aa: CASSLQGTDSNQPQHF; CDR3nt: TGTGCCAGCAGCTTGCAGGGAACGGATAGCAATCAGCCCCAGCATTTT; abundance: .; len: 16; d_gene: .; j_gene: TRBJ1-5; v_gene: TRBV5-5
CDR3aa: CASSIEASGSIEQFF; CDR3nt: TGTGCCAGTAGTATAGAGGCTAGCGGGAGCATCGAGCAGTTCTTC; abundance: .; len: 15; d_gene: TRBD2; j_gene: TRBJ2-1; v_gene: TRBV19
CDR3aa: CASGLVAGAYEQYF; CDR3nt: TGTGCCAGCGGACTAGTAGCGGGGGCCTACGAGCAGTACTTC; abundance: .; len: 14; d_gene: TRBD2; j_gene: TRBJ2-7; v_gene: TRBV2
CDR3aa: CASSQVTQNDRGLFAKNIQYF; CDR3nt: TGCGCCAGCAGCCAAGTTACCCAAAACGACAGGGGGCTTTTTGCCAAAAACATTCAGTACTTC; abundance: few; len: 21; d_gene: TRBD1; j_gene: TRBJ2-4; v_gene: TRBV4-1
CDR3aa: CASSVTILDEQFF; CDR3nt: TGTGCCAGCAGCGTAACTATTTTGGATGAGCAGTTCTTC; abundance: .; len: 13; d_gene: .; j_gene: TRBJ2-1; v_gene: TRBV3-1/TRBV3-2